There are a few counts of the clone carrying this T cell receptor beta chain. No antigen is known for it. The authors made TCR beta libraries by quantitative 5'-RACE with molecular barcodes. MiXCR was run by TCRdb on the 5' RACE reads, yielding one entry per CDR3 protein. The table shows about 800,000 distinct CDR3 sequences, with 10% to 15% occurring only once. These data originate in a study of CD8 T cells in ankylosing spondylitis. Trimming pared 6 bases from V and 7 bases from J, leaving 11 bases between. This CDR3 contains 13 residues. From germline, CDR1 is SGHRS and CDR2 YFSETQ. Whole-study results and caveats: Some motif variants were previously reported in reactive arthritis synovial fluid and blood. Clones linked to the disease showed a CD8+ phenotype. They occurred at relatively low frequencies in peripheral blood. What seemed typical of ankylosing spondylitis blood was a TCR beta motif built from eight highly homologous variants. Reportedly, matched ankylosing spondylitis synovial fluid was significantly enriched for disease-linked clones.

This sequence joins TRBV5-1 and TRBJ1-6, with a possible D match to TRBD1 (5 bases). Sequencing used blood, either unsorted or a sorted T cell fraction (not recorded which). This sequence originates from a male donor with ankylosing spondylitis. CDR3: CASMWDGNSPLHF. CDR3 coding DNA: TGCGCCAGCATGTGGGACGGGAATTCACCCCTCCACTTT. The full variable domain, completed using reference TRBV5-1 and TRBJ1-6, is KAGVTQTPRYLIKTRGQQVTLSCSPISGHRSVSWYQQTPGQGLQFLFEYFSETQRNKGNFPGRFSGRQFSNSRSEMNVSTLELGDSALYLCASMWDGNSPLHFGNGTRLTVT.